This TCR beta chain was identified in a study of blood T cell repertoires in COVID-19. Study-wide context: T cells, B-cell-depleted T cells, or PBMCs supplied cDNA or gDNA.

Authors' processing steps: Reference gene primer amplification yielded estimated nucleated cell counts. Generated by immunoSEQ multiplex PCR, the TCRdb table keeps only in-frame clones and is missing some. That table gives V, J and clone size, and the DNA gave D and trimming. Of approximately 260,000 clones in the sample, more than 75% are singletons; the top ten hold 2.5% to 3.5%. Looked up from germline, CDR1 is LNHNV and CDR2 is YYDKDF (reference sequence). Trimming removed 2 bases from V and 5 bases from J; junction bases left unmatched: 5. CDR3 length: 15 amino acids. The chain carries TRBV15 and TRBJ1-1; 10 nucleotides line up with TRBD1. This clonotype was obtained from a woman in her thirties or forties with acute COVID-19. The specimen was PBMCs or T cells enriched from blood (not recorded which). In nucleotides, the CDR3 is TGTGCCACCAGCAGATCGGGACAGGGGAGGACTGAAGCTTTCTTT. Amino acids: CATSRSGQGRTEAFF.